This T cell receptor beta chain was recorded in a study of monozygotic twins with inflammatory bowel disease. Germline V lookup: CDR1 MDHEN, CDR2 SYDVKM. This CDR3 contains 13 residues. TCRdb reanalyzed the 5' RACE reads and collapses them to one entry per CDR3 protein, without DNA. Its listing shows about 140,000 distinct CDR3 sequences. The sequence was obtained from a human donor with ulcerative colitis or Crohn's disease, or a healthy co-twin of an affected twin (not recorded which). V usage is TRBV28 and J usage is TRBJ2-1; absent DNA, TCRdb's TRBD1 call cannot be checked. Sequencing was done on a sample of blood. CDR3 amino acids: CALGQPQFREQFF.